This T cell receptor beta chain appears in the sequencing data of a study of control samples from healthy donors and cancer patients. V lost 5 bases, J lost 6 bases, and 17 bases lay in between. This CDR3 contains 16 residues. Germline V gene lookup returns CDR1 LNHDA and CDR2 SQIVND (reference sequence). The assay was immunoSEQ multiplex PCR, and TCRdb's table has in-frame clones only and misses some. The repertoire has 110,000 or so clones, roughly four fifths of them found once; the top ten carry approximately 13%. Sequenced input: blood. J is TRBJ1-6 and V is TRBV19; the D gene is possibly TRBD1 (6 bases). The source of this sequence is a woman aged 50 to 60 in good health. CDR3 bases: TGTGCCAGTAGTCCCGGACAGTATAGCTTTAATTCACCCCTCCACTTT. This sequence encodes CASSPGQYSFNSPLHF.